Reported below is one T cell receptor (beta chain). The antigen remains undetermined. The germline gives CDR1 WNHNN, CDR2 SYGVQD (reference sequence). The CDR3 runs to 14 residues. Trimming cost V 8 bases and J 1 base, with 13 bases left between them. The record originates from a study of T-cell memory formation after mild COVID-19. The wider study: The study found TCR clusters largely donor specific. Findings and caveats of the study: Shrinking CD4+ clones resided mostly in CM and EM, and CD8+ ones in EMRA. Clones contracting over day 15 to 85 were CD4/CD8 balanced, with later expanders leaning CD4+.

The 5'RACE method, run with constant-segment primers, produced TCR alpha and TCR beta cDNA libraries (carrying sample barcodes and UMIs). TCRdb re-called the 5' RACE reads through MiXCR, storing one row per CDR3 protein. In the table there are roughly 62,000 distinct CDR3 sequences, about 9.4% of which are singletons. The TCR originated in a man aged 18 to 30 who had mild COVID-19 (a few samples of this study predate the infection). Cell type and time point are not known. This sequence joins TRBV10-1 and TRBJ2-3, with D perhaps assigned TRBD1 or TRBD2 (6 bases each). Sample: PBMCs or a T cell subset sorted from them (not recorded which). CDR3 sequence (DNA): TGCGCCAGCTATCGGGGGCGATGCACAGATACGCAGTATTTT. Its translation is CASYRGRCTDTQYF.